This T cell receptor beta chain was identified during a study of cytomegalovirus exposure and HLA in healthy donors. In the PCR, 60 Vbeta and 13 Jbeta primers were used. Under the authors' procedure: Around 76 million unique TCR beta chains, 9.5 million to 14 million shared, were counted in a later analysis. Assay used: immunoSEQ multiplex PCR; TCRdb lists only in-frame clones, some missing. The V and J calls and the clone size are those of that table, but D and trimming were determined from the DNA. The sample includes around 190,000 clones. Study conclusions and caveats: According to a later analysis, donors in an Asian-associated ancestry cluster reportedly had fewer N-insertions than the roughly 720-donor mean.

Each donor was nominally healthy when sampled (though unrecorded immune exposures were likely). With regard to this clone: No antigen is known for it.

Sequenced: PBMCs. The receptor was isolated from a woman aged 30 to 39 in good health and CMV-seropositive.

In DNA form, the CDR3 reads TGTGCCAGCAGTTACTCGAGAGCTTACAATGAGCAGTTCTTC. This encodes CASSYSRAYNEQFF. The rearrangement uses TRBV6-5 and TRBJ2-1; D is undetermined. The ends were cut back, 0 bases at V and 4 bases at J, with 7 bases in the middle. Germline CDR1 and CDR2: MNHEY and SVGAGI. The length of the CDR3 is 14 residues.